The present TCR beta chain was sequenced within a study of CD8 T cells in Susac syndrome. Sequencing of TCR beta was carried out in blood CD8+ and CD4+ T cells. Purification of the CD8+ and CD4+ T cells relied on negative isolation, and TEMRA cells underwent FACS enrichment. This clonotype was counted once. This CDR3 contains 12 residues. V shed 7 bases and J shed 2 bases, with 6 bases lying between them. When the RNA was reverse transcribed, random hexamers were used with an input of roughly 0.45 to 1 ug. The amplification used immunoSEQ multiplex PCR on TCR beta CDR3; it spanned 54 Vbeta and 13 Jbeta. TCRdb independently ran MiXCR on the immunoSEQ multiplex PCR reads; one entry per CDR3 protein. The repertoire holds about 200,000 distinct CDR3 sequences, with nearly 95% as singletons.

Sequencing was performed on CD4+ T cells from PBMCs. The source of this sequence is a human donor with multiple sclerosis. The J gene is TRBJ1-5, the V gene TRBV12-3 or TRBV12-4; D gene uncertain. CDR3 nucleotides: TGTGCCAGCACTCTAGGCAATCAGCCCCAGCATTTT. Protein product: CASTLGNQPQHF.